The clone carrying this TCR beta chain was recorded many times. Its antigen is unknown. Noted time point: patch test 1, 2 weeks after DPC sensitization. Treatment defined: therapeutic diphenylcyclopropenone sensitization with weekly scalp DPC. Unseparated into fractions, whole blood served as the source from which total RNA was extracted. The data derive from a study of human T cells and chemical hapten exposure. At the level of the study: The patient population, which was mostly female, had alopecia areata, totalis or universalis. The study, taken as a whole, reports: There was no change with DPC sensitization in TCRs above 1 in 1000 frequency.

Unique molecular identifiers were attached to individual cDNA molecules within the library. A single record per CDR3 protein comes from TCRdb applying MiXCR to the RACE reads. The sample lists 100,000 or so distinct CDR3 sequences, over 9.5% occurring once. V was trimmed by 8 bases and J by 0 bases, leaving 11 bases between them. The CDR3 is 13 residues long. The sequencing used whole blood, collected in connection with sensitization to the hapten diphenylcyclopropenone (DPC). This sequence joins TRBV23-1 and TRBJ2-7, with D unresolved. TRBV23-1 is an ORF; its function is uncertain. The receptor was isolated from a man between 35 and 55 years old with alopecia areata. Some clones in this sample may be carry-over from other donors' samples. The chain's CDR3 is CASPSLHSYEQYV. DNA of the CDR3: TGCGCCAGCCCCAGCCTTCACTCCTACGAGCAGTACGTC.